The 9 T cell receptor beta chains below were found in one sample sequenced in a study of control samples from healthy donors and cancer patients. The assay was immunoSEQ multiplex PCR, and TCRdb's table has in-frame clones only and misses some. Of around 100,000 clones in the sample, around 88% are singletons; the top ten hold 13% to 15%. The sequencing input was blood. The source of these receptors is a man aged 25 to 40 in good health.

This clone occurred once. The chain couples TRBV6-5 to TRBJ2-7; TRBD1 aligns across 7 bases. This CDR3 is 14 amino acids long. CDR1 MNHEY and CDR2 SVGAGI come from the germline V gene. Germline trimming cut 6 bases from V and 0 bases from J; bases unmatched to any gene: 5. The CDR3 nucleotides are TGTGCCAGCAGCAAGACAGGGCACTCCTACGAGCAGTACTTC. Its protein is CASSKTGHSYEQYF.

The CDR3 DNA reads TGTGCCAGCACCTACTACAGGGAAGAGACCCAGTACTTC. Its protein product is CASTYYREETQYF. The chain is built from TRBV12-3 or TRBV12-4 and TRBJ2-5, with TRBD1 as a possible D gene (6 bases). The CDR3 has 13 amino acids. Deletions cut 7 bases from V and 3 bases from J, with 12 bases between.

V usage is TRBV2 and J usage is TRBJ2-2; the D gene is possibly TRBD1 (6 bases). Trimming removed 11 bases at V and 0 bases at J, with 19 bases between. The CDR3 extends over 16 amino acids. In germline, CDR1 is SNHLY, CDR2 FYNNEI. The DNA of the CDR3 is TGTGCCGCAGGGGCCCACGGCAGCGCGAACACCGGGGAGCTGTTTTTT. Its translation: CAAGAHGSANTGELFF.

J is TRBJ1-1 and V is TRBV11-2, with unresolved D. Germline-derived CDR1 and CDR2 are SGHAT and FQNNGV. V was shortened by 4 bases and J by 12 bases, with 12 bases between the two germline ends. This CDR3 is built from 11 residues. CDR3 DNA: TGTGCCAGCAGCTACGGGGTTTCAACTTTCTTT. Translation gives CASSYGVSTFF. The complete variable domain, with remaining parts taken from reference TRBV11-2 and TRBJ1-1, reads EAGVAQSPRYKIIEKRQSVAFWCNPISGHATLYWYQQILGQGPKLLIQFQNNGVVDDSQLPKDRFSAERLKGVDSTLKIQPAKLEDSAVYLCASSYGVSTFFGQGTRLTVV.

The J gene is TRBJ1-1, the V gene TRBV14; D call uncertain. CDR1 and CDR2 from the germline V gene are SGHDN and FVKESK. This CDR3 contains 15 residues. Between the trimmed V and J ends, which lost 1 base and 1 base, there was a span of 10 bases. As DNA, the CDR3 is TGTGCCAGCAGCCAAGTTTCCCAGGAGAACACTGAAGCTTTCTTT. This translates into CASSQVSQENTEAFF.

The chain uses TRBV11-3 and TRBJ2-1, with unresolved D. CDR1 is SGHNT, CDR2 YENEEA, per germline. V was pared by 1 base and J by 5 bases, with 3 bases between. This CDR3 spans 12 amino acids. The DNA for the CDR3 is TGTGCCAGCAGCTTAGTCGACAATGAGCAGTTCTTC. It yields the protein CASSLVDNEQFF.

This chain links TRBV27 with TRBJ2-7, with D possibly matching TRBD1 (6 bases). Germline V lookup: CDR1 MNHEY, CDR2 SMNVEV (reference sequence). CDR3 length: 14 residues. V was shortened by 0 bases and J by 7 bases, with 13 bases between the two germline ends. CDR3 sequence: CASSLSPRGGEQYF. The DNA for the CDR3 is TGTGCCAGCAGTTTATCTCCCCGAGGGGGAGAGCAGTACTTC.

V gene TRBV27 combines with J gene TRBJ2-2; perhaps TRBD1 as D (7 bases). The germline V gene encodes CDR1 MNHEY and CDR2 SMNVEV (reference sequence). This CDR3 is 14 amino acids long. V was pared by 6 bases and J by 8 bases, with 16 bases between. DNA for the CDR3: TGTGCCAGCAGCCCTACACAGGGGAGGGGGGAGCTGTTTTTT. This translates into CASSPTQGRGELFF.

This clone was picked up a small number of times. The chain has TRBV5-6 and TRBJ2-3; D is possibly TRBD2 (7 bases). Germline V gene data show CDR1 as SGHDT and CDR2 as YYEEEE. The CDR3 is 16 residues long. V lost 4 bases to trimming and J lost 6 bases, with 21 bases between them. CDR3 nucleotides: TGTGCCAGCAGCGCCCTGGGGGGCGGGAGTTCGGATACGCAGTATTTT. Translation gives CASSALGGGSSDTQYF.